The 29 T cell receptor beta chains given below trace back to one sample, sequenced in a study of shared clonotypes between healthy human individuals. Data came from immunoSEQ multiplex PCR; TCRdb stores just in-frame clones and leaves some out. The repertoire includes hundreds of thousands of clones, 95% to 96% of them detected once, and around 0.1% sits in the top ten. Terminally differentiated effector memory CD45RA+ cells were excluded by CCR7 positive selection of CD45RO-negative cells. The sample was naive CD8+ T cells sorted from blood. All receptors come from a woman in her thirties in good health.

The J gene is TRBJ2-4, the V gene TRBV7-8; 13 nucleotides line up with TRBD2. V lost 4 bases and J lost 7; bases outside the gene matches: 19. Germline CDR1 SGHVS, CDR2 FQNEAQ. CDR3 size: 20 residues. CDR3 residues: CASSSGLAGPPAGPGNIQYF. The CDR3 DNA reads TGTGCCAGCAGCTCGGGACTAGCGGGACCGCCCGCGGGACCGGGGAACATTCAGTACTTC.

For the CDR3, the DNA is TGTGCCAGTCGACCGGGACGCCCTTCCTACAATGAGCAGTTCTTC. It translates to CASRPGRPSYNEQFF. The rearrangement uses TRBV14 and TRBJ2-1; possibly TRBD1 or TRBD2 for D (5 bases each). Germline assignment: CDR1 SGHDN and CDR2 FVKESK. Between the trimmed V and J ends, which lost 9 bases and 1 base, there was a span of 16 bases. The length of the CDR3 is 15 residues.

This sequence joins TRBV13 and TRBJ2-5; TRBD1 matches 7 bases. The trim removed 10 bases at V and 7 bases at J, leaving 12 bases unmatched. The CDR3 has 13 residues. Per the germline V gene, CDR1 is PRHDT and CDR2 is FYEKMQ (reference sequence). The CDR3 DNA sequence: TGTGCCATCTCCTCAGGGGGTCGGGCGACCCAGTACTTC. Encoded protein: CAISSGGRATQYF.

Turning to this clone: Other DNA variants within this sample encode the same CDR3. The gene calls are TRBV6-5 and TRBJ2-1; TRBD2 agrees at 10 bases. The CDR3 runs 14 residues. Germline values: CDR1 MNHEY, CDR2 SVGAGI. V gave up 6 bases and J gave up 4 bases; unmatched junction bases: 3. In DNA form, the CDR3 reads TGTGCCAGCAGCTCACTAGCGGGGTACAATGAGCAGTTCTTC. Protein sequence: CASSSLAGYNEQFF.

The chain recombines TRBV7-6 with TRBJ2-2; 7 bases match TRBD2. In germline, CDR1 is SGHVS, CDR2 FNYEAQ. Losses at the gene ends were 1 base for V and 5 bases for J; bases not matched to a gene: 4. This CDR3 has 15 amino acids. CDR3 amino acids: CASSLGTSSTGELFF. The CDR3 coding sequence is TGTGCCAGCAGCTTAGGGACTAGTTCTACCGGGGAGCTGTTTTTT.

The gene calls are TRBV9 and TRBJ1-1; the D is unclear. The CDR3 has 14 residues. Germline V CDR1 and CDR2: SGDLS, YYNGEE. The ends were cut back, 0 bases at V and 4 bases at J, with 10 bases in the middle. The CDR3 DNA reads TGTGCCAGCAGCGTAGCTACGGGCGGCACTGAAGCTTTCTTT. This encodes CASSVATGGTEAFF.

The chain employs TRBV7-9 and TRBJ2-3; D not certain. There are 17 residues in the CDR3. V was cut by 0 bases and J by 6 bases, with 19 bases left in between. Germline V lookup: CDR1 SEHNR, CDR2 FQNEAQ (reference sequence). CDR3 in amino acids: CASSLAGHPPQGDTQYF. The CDR3 DNA reads as TGTGCCAGCAGCTTAGCGGGCCACCCTCCTCAAGGCGATACGCAGTATTTT. The full variable domain, with the rest looked up from reference TRBV7-9 and TRBJ2-3, is DTGVSQNPRHKITKRGQNVTFRCDPISEHNRLYWYRQTLGQGPEFLTYFQNEAQLEKSRLLSDRFSAERPKGSFSTLEIQRTEQGDSAMYLCASSLAGHPPQGDTQYFGPGTRLTVL.

This sequence joins TRBV4-2 and TRBJ2-1; 7 bases are a match to TRBD2. V trimming: 2 bases; J trimming: 7 bases; junction bases outside the gene matches: 14. CDR1 and CDR2 from the germline V gene are LGHNA and YNFKEQ. The CDR3 totals 17 residues. CDR3 nucleotide sequence: TGTGCCAGCAGCCAAACGCTAGCGGAAAATATGGGTAATGAGCAGTTCTTC. Protein product: CASSQTLAENMGNEQFF.

CDR3 in amino acids: CASLASGEADTQYF. The CDR3 DNA follows: TGTGCCAGCCTGGCTTCGGGAGAGGCAGATACGCAGTATTTT. This chain joins TRBV27 and TRBJ2-3; a possible D gene is TRBD2 (6 bases). Per the germline V gene, CDR1 is MNHEY and CDR2 is SMNVEV (reference sequence). The CDR3 runs 14 residues. Trimming shortened V by 8 bases and J by 4 bases, and 16 bases separated the two germline ends.

The chain recombines TRBV16 with TRBJ2-7; D tentatively reads TRBD1 or TRBD2 (5 bases each). The CDR3 length is 14 residues. Trimming left V 2 bases short and J 2 bases short, with 10 bases between. Per germline, CDR1 KGHSY and CDR2 FQNENV. CDR3 residues: CASSQPGRAYEQYF. DNA of the CDR3: TGTGCCAGCAGCCAACCGGGACGGGCCTACGAGCAGTACTTC. The full variable domain, its missing parts supplied by reference TRBV16 and TRBJ2-7, is GEEVAQTPKHLVRGEGQKAKLYCAPIKGHSYVFWYQQVLKNEFKFLISFQNENVFDETGMPKERFSAKCLPNSPCSLEIQATKLEDSAVYFCASSQPGRAYEQYFGPGTRLTVT.

The gene calls are TRBV19 and TRBJ1-4, with a weak D call TRBD1 (6 bases). Deletions cut 3 bases from V and 4 bases from J, with 12 bases between. Germline V lookup: CDR1 LNHDA, CDR2 SQIVND (reference sequence). The CDR3 totals 15 residues. The CDR3 nucleotides are TGTGCCAGTAGTATCGCGGACAGTCTTAATGAAAAACTGTTTTTT. Its translation is CASSIADSLNEKLFF.

V is TRBV5-1 and J is TRBJ2-5, with 7 bases lining up with TRBD1. The closer fit of TRBJ2-7 to the DNA end suggests the J call may be wrong. This CDR3 has 13 residues. Germline V gene data show CDR1 as SGHRS and CDR2 as YFSETQ. The CDR3 DNA sequence: TGCGCCAGCAGCTTGGACAGGGGCGACGAGCAGTACTTC. It yields the protein CASSLDRGDEQYF.

The V and J genes are TRBV6-6 and TRBJ1-1, with a weak D call TRBD1 (6 bases). This CDR3 spans 15 amino acids. Germline CDR1 and CDR2: MNHNY and SVGAGI (reference sequence). V lost 6 bases and J 1 base, leaving 15 bases between the germline ends. The CDR3 DNA follows: TGTGCCAGCAGGACCCGGGACACGAGGAACACTGAAGCTTTCTTT. Translation: CASRTRDTRNTEAFF.

The V gene is TRBV7-2, the J gene TRBJ2-2, with no clear D. Germline V gene lookup returns CDR1 SGHTA and CDR2 FQGNSA. Trimming stripped 1 base from V and 7 bases from J, with 10 bases between. The CDR3 covers 14 residues. The DNA of the CDR3 is TGTGCCAGCAGCTTAGTCGGGTCGGGCGGGGAGCTGTTTTTT. This translates into CASSLVGSGGELFF.

This clone was detected only once. The chain links TRBV7-2 to TRBJ2-5; 8 bases are shared with TRBD1. This CDR3 contains 14 residues. Germline V gene lookup returns CDR1 SGHTA and CDR2 FQGNSA. After removal of 1 base from V and 5 bases from J, the junction contained 3 bases not matched to a gene. The CDR3: CASSLGTGWETQYF. The CDR3 nucleotides are TGTGCCAGCAGCTTAGGGACAGGGTGGGAGACCCAGTACTTC. Using reference TRBV7-2 and TRBJ2-5 for the parts outside the CDR3, the full variable domain is GAGVSQSPSNKVTEKGKDVELRCDPISGHTALYWYRQSLGQGLEFLIYFQGNSAPDKSGLPSDRFSAERTGGSVSTLTIQRTQQEDSAVYLCASSLGTGWETQYFGPGTRLLVL.

The V gene is TRBV28, the J gene TRBJ2-2; possible D gene TRBD1, 6 bases. The CDR3 sequence is 15 residues long. Per the germline V gene, CDR1 is MDHEN and CDR2 is SYDVKM. Trimming removed 7 bases at V and 4 bases at J, with 16 bases between. CDR3 nucleotide sequence: TGTGCCAGCACCGTCGTGGTGGGGGCCACCGGGGAGCTGTTTTTT. Translation: CASTVVVGATGELFF. The whole variable domain, remainder taken from reference TRBV28 and TRBJ2-2, is DVKVTQSSRYLVKRTGEKVFLECVQDMDHENMFWYRQDPGLGLRLIYFSYDVKMKEKGDIPEGYSVSREKKERFSLILESASTNQTSMYLCASTVVVGATGELFFGEGSRLTVL.

The V and J genes are TRBV28 and TRBJ2-3; 8 nucleotides agree with TRBD2. The CDR3 is made up of 15 amino acids. V gave up 4 bases and J gave up 2 bases; unmatched junction bases: 5. Germline-derived CDR1 and CDR2 are MDHEN and SYDVKM. CDR3 amino acids: CASSYLSGITDTQYF. The CDR3 DNA is TGTGCCAGCAGTTATCTTAGCGGGATCACAGATACGCAGTATTTT.

Comment on this clone: The sample holds other DNA sequences that translate to the same CDR3. The V gene is TRBV5-6, the J gene TRBJ2-1, with TRBD1 as a possible D gene (5 bases). This CDR3 has 12 amino acids. Trimming left V 3 bases short and J 8 bases short, with 9 bases between. The germline CDR1 and CDR2 sequences are SGHDT and YYEEEE. DNA for the CDR3: TGTGCCAGCAGCTCCCAGGGTTATGAGCAGTTCTTC. It codes for CASSSQGYEQFF.

The V and J genes are TRBV7-8 and TRBJ2-3; D unclear. Germline-derived CDR1 and CDR2 are SGHVS and FQNEAQ. Trimming removed 5 bases from V and 2 bases from J, with 8 bases in between. This CDR3 has 13 amino acids. The CDR3, as DNA: TGTGCCAGCAGCCCAGGCCTCACAGATACGCAGTATTTT. Translation gives CASSPGLTDTQYF.

A word on this clone: Other nucleotide sequences from this sample produce the same CDR3. CDR3 bases: TGTGCCTGGAGTGTACTTGGAAATGAGCAGTTCTTC. This codes for CAWSVLGNEQFF. The chain carries TRBV30 and TRBJ2-1; D gene uncertain. Germline V gene lookup returns CDR1 GTSNPN and CDR2 SVGIG (reference sequence). CDR3 length: 12 residues. V was cut by 0 bases and J by 7 bases, with 7 bases left in between.

J is TRBJ1-2 and V is TRBV7-9, with D unclear. Per the germline V gene, CDR1 is SEHNR and CDR2 is FQNEAQ (reference sequence). The CDR3 totals 15 residues. Trimming left V 4 bases short and J 4 bases short, with 16 bases between. The CDR3, as DNA: TGTGCCAGCAGCTCCCCTTACGAGGAATCCTATGGCTACACCTTC. Protein sequence: CASSSPYEESYGYTF.

V is TRBV28 and J is TRBJ2-1; the D is unclear. This CDR3 has 14 amino acids. CDR1 and CDR2 (germline): MDHEN, SYDVKM. Trimming removed 4 bases from V and 2 bases from J, with 9 bases in between. CDR3 coding DNA: TGTGCCAGCAGTTATCTGCGGACCTACAATGAGCAGTTCTTC. It translates to CASSYLRTYNEQFF. Together with reference TRBV28 and TRBJ2-1, the CDR3 gives the full variable domain: DVKVTQSSRYLVKRTGEKVFLECVQDMDHENMFWYRQDPGLGLRLIYFSYDVKMKEKGDIPEGYSVSREKKERFSLILESASTNQTSMYLCASSYLRTYNEQFFGPGTRLTVL.

A remark on this clone: The germline gene is not matched at one end of the junction; a read error may be the cause. The V gene is TRBV6-1, the J gene TRBJ1-5, with D uncertain. This CDR3 comprises 17 residues. Per the germline V gene, CDR1 is MNHNS and CDR2 is SASEGT. The DNA for the CDR3 is TGTGCCAGCAATGAAAACAGTATAAGCTATAGCAATCAGCCCCAGCATTTT. It encodes CASNENSISYSNQPQHF.

The chain employs TRBV27 and TRBJ2-2, with unresolved D. The germline V gene encodes CDR1 MNHEY and CDR2 SMNVEV (reference sequence). The CDR3 totals 11 residues. V lost 5 bases and J lost 6, with 4 bases in between. In nucleotides, the CDR3 is TGTGCCAGCAGTGGCTCCGGGGAGCTGTTTTTT. It encodes CASSGSGELFF.

J is TRBJ2-3 and V is TRBV10-1; possibly TRBD1 for D (5 bases). This CDR3 has 16 amino acids. Between the trimmed V and J ends, which lost 5 bases and 4 bases, there was a span of 19 bases. Germline V gene data show CDR1 as WNHNN and CDR2 as SYGVQD (reference sequence). CDR3 amino acids: CASSLPETQGADTQYF. As DNA, the CDR3 is TGCGCCAGCAGTCTTCCAGAAACCCAGGGCGCAGATACGCAGTATTTT.

This chain uses TRBV10-2 with TRBJ2-3, with D tentatively TRBD1 or TRBD2 (5 bases each). The CDR3 spans 16 residues. Germline V gives CDR1 WSHSY, CDR2 SAAADI. V gave up 5 bases and J gave up 5 bases, with 20 bases separating them. This chain's CDR3 is CASSIDTTGGGDTQYF. The CDR3 region has the DNA TGCGCCAGCAGTATAGACACAACAGGCGGAGGAGATACGCAGTATTTT.

The chain recombines TRBV27 with TRBJ2-7; 9 bases match TRBD1. This CDR3 spans 14 amino acids. Unmatched junction bases numbered 4, after V lost 7 bases and J lost 0 bases. Germline CDR1 and CDR2: MNHEY and SMNVEV (reference sequence). The CDR3: CASTQTGGSYEQYF. CDR3 DNA: TGTGCCAGCACCCAGACAGGGGGCTCCTACGAGCAGTACTTC.

The genes are TRBV10-2 and TRBJ2-1; no reliable D call. Trimming took off 7 bases at V and 1 base at J, with 8 bases between the two ends. The germline V gene encodes CDR1 WSHSY and CDR2 SAAADI. The length of the CDR3 is 13 residues. The CDR3 DNA reads as TGCGCCAGCATGGATTATTCCTACAATGAGCAGTTCTTC. The encoded protein is CASMDYSYNEQFF.

This sequence joins TRBV5-4 and TRBJ1-2, with D possibly TRBD1 on 5 matching bases. Germline V gives CDR1 SGHNT, CDR2 YYREEE (reference sequence). V was cut by 4 bases and J by 2 bases, with 12 bases left in between. CDR3 length: 14 residues. CDR3 nucleotide sequence: TGTGCCAGCAGCCTCTGGGGCACCAACTATGGCTACACCTTC. Translation: CASSLWGTNYGYTF.